This T cell receptor beta chain was documented in a study of shared T cell receptors in the human thymus. Sequencing was performed with immunoSEQ multiplex PCR; in TCRdb, only in-frame clones are kept and a portion is missing. The repertoire holds around 730,000 clones, with 80% to 90% as singletons. Germline CDR1 LNHNV, CDR2 YYDKDF (reference sequence). Trimming cost V 5 bases and J 6 bases; bases outside gene matches: 6. The CDR3 covers 15 residues. This same sample was also part of a study on human thymus T cells. From that second work: The source of the thymus tissue was resections taken during corrective heart surgery.

Material for sequencing was thymocytes. The sequence was obtained from a girl under three years old with a congenital heart defect. V and J are TRBV15 and TRBJ2-3, with TRBD1 matching over 12 bases. CDR3 coding DNA: TGTGCCACCAGCCCGGGACAGGGGGCGGGCGATACGCAGTATTTT. This gives the protein CATSPGQGAGDTQYF.